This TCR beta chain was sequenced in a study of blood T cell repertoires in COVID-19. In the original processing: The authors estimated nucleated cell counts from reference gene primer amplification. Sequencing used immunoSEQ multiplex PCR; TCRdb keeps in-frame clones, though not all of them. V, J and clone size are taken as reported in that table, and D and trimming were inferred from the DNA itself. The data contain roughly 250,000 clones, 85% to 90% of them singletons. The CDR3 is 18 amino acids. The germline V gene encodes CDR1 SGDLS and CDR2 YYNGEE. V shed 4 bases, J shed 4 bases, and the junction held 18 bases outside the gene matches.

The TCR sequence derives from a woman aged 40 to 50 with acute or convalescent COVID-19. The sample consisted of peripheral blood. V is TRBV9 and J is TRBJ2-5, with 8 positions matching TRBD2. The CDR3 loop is CASSPGGASGGRGETQYF. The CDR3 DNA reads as TGTGCCAGCAGCCCGGGGGGGGCTAGCGGAGGGAGGGGAGAGACCCAGTACTTC.